The T cell receptor beta chain described here comes from a study of blood T cell repertoires in COVID-19. Study information: PBMCs, B-cell-depleted T cells, or T cells were the source of the cDNA or gDNA that made up the material.

A single count supports this clone. The germline V gene has CDR1 SGHRS and CDR2 YFSETQ. This CDR3 has 13 residues. The ends were cut back, 6 bases at V and 0 bases at J, with 7 bases in the middle. In the authors' workflow: Counts of nucleated cells, estimated from reference gene primer amplification, were obtained. Sequencing used immunoSEQ multiplex PCR; TCRdb keeps in-frame clones, though not all of them. That table supplies the V and J calls and clone size; D and trimming were determined from the DNA. The top ten clones hold 9.5% to 10% of a sample with fewer than 350,000 clones, roughly 87% of them seen once.

This clonotype originated in a man under 40 with COVID-19, enrolled during active disease. The sequencing sample was made of peripheral blood. The J gene is TRBJ1-3, the V gene TRBV5-1; D possibly corresponds to TRBD1 (5 bases). The CDR3 here is CASKDSSGNTIYF. For the CDR3, the DNA is TGCGCCAGCAAAGACAGCTCTGGAAACACCATATATTTT. The full variable domain, completed using reference TRBV5-1 and TRBJ1-3, is KAGVTQTPRYLIKTRGQQVTLSCSPISGHRSVSWYQQTPGQGLQFLFEYFSETQRNKGNFPGRFSGRQFSNSRSEMNVSTLELGDSALYLCASKDSSGNTIYFGEGSWLTVV.